These T cell receptor beta chains were read from a single sample in a study of blood T cell repertoires in COVID-19. The assay was immunoSEQ multiplex PCR, and TCRdb's table has in-frame clones only and misses some. The sample includes about 280,000 clones, roughly nine tenths of them seen just once. The specimen sequenced was PBMCs or T cells enriched from blood (not recorded which). Source of these receptors: a woman in her 40s who had recovered from COVID-19. Each CDR3 is given with its conserved first and last residue. Each record gives: V gene, J gene, CDR3 protein.

v_call: TRBV27; j_call: TRBJ2-2; cdr3_aa: CASSHPGLSYTGELFF
v_call: TRBV2; j_call: TRBJ2-4; cdr3_aa: CASRETSGTWVRF
v_call: TRBV9; j_call: TRBJ1-4; cdr3_aa: CASSVGEGGVFTNEKLFF
v_call: TRBV9; j_call: TRBJ1-2; cdr3_aa: CASSVALGRGKGYTF
v_call: TRBV9; j_call: TRBJ1-5; cdr3_aa: CASSAQQLTGPQPQHF
v_call: TRBV7-3; j_call: TRBJ2-3; cdr3_aa: CASSTTPTDTQYF
v_call: TRBV7-7; j_call: TRBJ2-2; cdr3_aa: CASSLAGGTGELFF
v_call: TRBV30; j_call: TRBJ1-4; cdr3_aa: CAWSVQGGKLFF
v_call: TRBV30; j_call: TRBJ1-6; cdr3_aa: CAWTYGGGGNSPLHF
v_call: TRBV9; j_call: TRBJ2-1; cdr3_aa: CASSESGRVSYNEQFF
v_call: TRBV24-1; j_call: TRBJ2-1; cdr3_aa: CATSDPAGERVNEQFF
v_call: TRBV24-1; j_call: TRBJ2-2; cdr3_aa: CATSPQGAGGAGELFF
v_call: TRBV28; j_call: TRBJ1-3; cdr3_aa: CASNNFLGALGNTIYF
v_call: TRBV7-2; j_call: TRBJ1-1; cdr3_aa: CASSFYRNSEAFF
v_call: TRBV5-1; j_call: TRBJ2-2; cdr3_aa: CASSASGVANTGELFF
v_call: TRBV6-1; j_call: TRBJ2-7; cdr3_aa: CASSEVRAGSEQYF
v_call: TRBV4-3; j_call: TRBJ1-1; cdr3_aa: CASSSTYTGNTEAFF
v_call: TRBV7-2; j_call: TRBJ1-1; cdr3_aa: CASIGSGVATEAFF
v_call: TRBV7-2; j_call: TRBJ1-5; cdr3_aa: CASSQFRTEQPQHF
v_call: TRBV2; j_call: TRBJ2-7; cdr3_aa: CASSDPVTGNEQYF
v_call: TRBV4-1; j_call: TRBJ2-7; cdr3_aa: CASSQNLAANYEQYF
v_call: TRBV5-1; j_call: TRBJ2-5; cdr3_aa: CASSFGETQYF